This T cell receptor (beta chain) originates from a study of neoadjuvant nivolumab and ipilimumab in lung cancer. The germline V gene encodes CDR1 MNHNS and CDR2 SASEGT. V gave up 3 bases and J gave up 1 base; unmatched junction bases: 5. This CDR3 spans 16 amino acids. The assay was immunoSEQ multiplex PCR, and TCRdb's table has in-frame clones only and misses some. The sample consists of some 5,600 clones, roughly 89% of them appearing once. As regards this clone: Its cognate antigen is unknown.

Study-wide results and caveats: Compared with tumor-adjacent uninvolved lung, resected tumors showed greater richness and clonality. From pretherapy to surgery, tumor richness and clonality rose with dual therapy. Only a single major-pathologic-response sample was available for clonality analysis.

The sequence was collected from an adult with non-small cell lung cancer. Some clones in this sample may be carry-over from other donors' samples. V is TRBV6-1 and J is TRBJ2-1; 8 positions agree with TRBD2. The input for sequencing was blood, taken after neoadjuvant nivolumab, alone or with ipilimumab, at or shortly before surgery. The chain's CDR3 is CASSDASSGSYNEQFF. The CDR3 DNA reads as TGTGCCAGCAGTGACGCCTCTAGCGGGTCCTACAATGAGCAGTTCTTC.